A selection of T cell receptor beta chains follows, all from one sample in a study of fetal regulatory T cell absence and autoimmunity. Clones were sequenced by immunoSEQ multiplex PCR, and TCRdb holds only the in-frame ones, with some missing. The repertoire holds some 87,000 clones, with around 72% as singletons. The material sequenced was pancreas tissue. These receptor sequences come from a male donor with IPEX syndrome. Both conserved end residues are part of each CDR3. The D gene is left open where the match is weak. Size tells how often a clone was seen (once, few, many) or the class of an expanded clone, and some rows leave it out.

V gene: TRBV6-5
D gene: -
clone size: -
J gene: TRBJ2-2
CDR3 DNA: TGTGCCAGCAGTTACGACCCGCTAGGCGGGGAGCTGTTTTTT
CDR3 protein: CASSYDPLGGELFF

V gene: TRBV11-2
D gene: -
clone size: -
J gene: TRBJ2-5
CDR3 DNA: TGTGCCAGCAGCAGCAACCTGGGGGGCCTGTACCAAGAGACCCAGTACTTC
CDR3 protein: CASSSNLGGLYQETQYF

V gene: TRBV2
D gene: -
clone size: few
J gene: TRBJ1-5
CDR3 DNA: TGTGCCAGCAGTGGCGGACCGAGGGGGAGCAATCAGCCCCAGCATTTT
CDR3 protein: CASSGGPRGSNQPQHF

V gene: TRBV7-8
D gene: TRBD2
clone size: few
J gene: TRBJ2-5
CDR3 DNA: TGTGCCAGCAGCTCGGGACTAGCGGGGGGGCATGGGTACCAAGAGACCCAGTACTTC
CDR3 protein: CASSSGLAGGHGYQETQYF

V gene: TRBV2
D gene: TRBD2
clone size: few
J gene: TRBJ2-7
CDR3 DNA: TGTGCCAGCCATTTTAGCGGGAGTCTCTACGAGCAGTACTTC
CDR3 protein: CASHFSGSLYEQYF

V gene: TRBV12-5
D gene: -
clone size: -
J gene: TRBJ2-1
CDR3 DNA: TGTGCTAGTGGTTTGGGTGGACAAGGCAATGAGCAGTTCTTC
CDR3 protein: CASGLGGQGNEQFF

V gene: TRBV5-1
D gene: -
clone size: -
J gene: TRBJ2-1
CDR3 DNA: TGCGCCAGCAGTTTGAACAGGGATCCCTACAATGAGCAGTTCTTC
CDR3 protein: CASSLNRDPYNEQFF

V gene: TRBV10-3
D gene: -
clone size: -
J gene: TRBJ1-2
CDR3 DNA: TGTGCCATCAGTGAGGTATCAGGCCCCCTCTATGGCTACACCTTC
CDR3 protein: CAISEVSGPLYGYTF

V gene: TRBV2
D gene: TRBD2
clone size: -
J gene: TRBJ2-1
CDR3 DNA: TGTGCCAGCAGGGGGGGGGTCTACAATGAGCAGTTCTTC
CDR3 protein: CASRGGVYNEQFF

V gene: TRBV20-1
D gene: TRBD2
clone size: once
J gene: TRBJ2-1
CDR3 DNA: TGCAGTGCTCCTAGCGGGTACGAGCAGTTCTTC
CDR3 protein: CSAPSGYEQFF

V gene: TRBV7-8
D gene: TRBD1
clone size: -
J gene: TRBJ1-1
CDR3 DNA: TGTGCCAGCAGCTTAGAGGGACAGGACACTGAAGCTTTCTTT
CDR3 protein: CASSLEGQDTEAFF

V gene: TRBV7-6
D gene: TRBD1
clone size: -
J gene: TRBJ2-6
CDR3 DNA: TGTGCCAGCAGCAGGGCAGGGGGAGGGGCCAACGTCCTGACTTTC
CDR3 protein: CASSRAGGGANVLTF

V gene: TRBV7-9
D gene: -
clone size: -
J gene: TRBJ1-5
CDR3 DNA: TGTGCCAGCAGCTTGACGGATAGCAATCAGCCCCAGCATTTT
CDR3 protein: CASSLTDSNQPQHF

V gene: TRBV2
D gene: -
clone size: -
J gene: TRBJ2-7
CDR3 DNA: TGTGCCAGCAGTGGGGATAGAGAGGGGAGCTACGAGCAGTACTTC
CDR3 protein: CASSGDREGSYEQYF

V gene: TRBV9
D gene: TRBD2
clone size: -
J gene: TRBJ2-3
CDR3 DNA: TGTGCCAGCAGCGTAGGAGCGGGAGGGACAGATACGCAGTATTTT
CDR3 protein: CASSVGAGGTDTQYF

V gene: TRBV2
D gene: -
clone size: -
J gene: TRBJ2-3
CDR3 DNA: TGTGCCAGCAGTGAAGCCTTTGCCACCACAGATACGCAGTATTTT
CDR3 protein: CASSEAFATTDTQYF

V gene: TRBV4-3
D gene: TRBD2
clone size: -
J gene: TRBJ2-4
CDR3 DNA: TGCGCCAGCAGCCAAGAAGTACCAGCGGGGGGAGCCAAAAACATTCAGTACTTC
CDR3 protein: CASSQEVPAGGAKNIQYF

V gene: TRBV11-2
D gene: TRBD2
clone size: -
J gene: TRBJ2-7
CDR3 DNA: TGTGCCAGCAGCTTAGAGCCCCAGACTAGCTGGTACGAGCAGTACTTC
CDR3 protein: CASSLEPQTSWYEQYF

V gene: TRBV7-2
D gene: -
clone size: -
J gene: TRBJ2-5
CDR3 DNA: TGTGCCAGCAGCTCCCCGGGGACCGGAACCCAGTACTTC
CDR3 protein: CASSSPGTGTQYF

V gene: TRBV14
D gene: -
clone size: once
J gene: TRBJ1-1
CDR3 DNA: TGTGCCAGCAGCCAAGGGCCGGGCACTGAAGCTTTCTTT
CDR3 protein: CASSQGPGTEAFF

V gene: TRBV5-1
D gene: -
clone size: -
J gene: TRBJ2-3
CDR3 DNA: TGCGCCAGCAGCTTGCTCACAGATACGCAGTATTTT
CDR3 protein: CASSLLTDTQYF

V gene: TRBV20-1
D gene: -
clone size: -
J gene: TRBJ1-1
CDR3 DNA: TGCAGTGCTAGAGAGGGCGCTGAAGCTTTCTTT
CDR3 protein: CSAREGAEAFF

V gene: TRBV4-1
D gene: TRBD2
clone size: -
J gene: TRBJ2-7
CDR3 DNA: TGCGCCAGCAGCCAAGAAGGCGGGAGCTACGAGCAGTACTTC
CDR3 protein: CASSQEGGSYEQYF

V gene: TRBV11-2
D gene: TRBD1
clone size: -
J gene: TRBJ2-7
CDR3 DNA: TGTGCCAGCAGCTTGGGTTCAGGGGGCTACGAGCAGTACTTC
CDR3 protein: CASSLGSGGYEQYF

V gene: TRBV11-1
D gene: TRBD2
clone size: -
J gene: TRBJ2-1
CDR3 DNA: TGTGCCAGCAGCTTAGCCCCCACTAGCGTATACTACAATGAGCAGTTCTTC
CDR3 protein: CASSLAPTSVYYNEQFF

V gene: TRBV7-2
D gene: -
clone size: -
J gene: TRBJ1-5
CDR3 DNA: TGTGCCAGCAGCTTAGTTACCAGCCAGCCCCAGCATTTT
CDR3 protein: CASSLVTSQPQHF

V gene: TRBV15
D gene: -
clone size: few
J gene: TRBJ1-2
CDR3 DNA: TGTGCCACCAGCAGAGATAAGTGGGGGAGCTACACCTTC
CDR3 protein: CATSRDKWGSYTF

V gene: TRBV19
D gene: -
clone size: -
J gene: TRBJ1-1
CDR3 DNA: TGTGCCAGTAGCCCAGGCTGGGGGCACACTGAAGCTTTCTTT
CDR3 protein: CASSPGWGHTEAFF

V gene: TRBV12-5
D gene: -
clone size: -
J gene: TRBJ2-1
CDR3 DNA: TGTGCTAGTGGTGAAAGAGGGAGCTCCTACAATGAGCAGTTCTTC
CDR3 protein: CASGERGSSYNEQFF

V gene: TRBV5-4
D gene: TRBD2
clone size: -
J gene: TRBJ2-3
CDR3 DNA: TGTGCCAGCAGCTTGGGACTAGCGGGGGGCACAGATACGCAGTATTTT
CDR3 protein: CASSLGLAGGTDTQYF

V gene: TRBV27
D gene: -
clone size: -
J gene: TRBJ1-5
CDR3 DNA: TGTGCCAGCAGTTTATCGGGGGGAGAACCCCAGCATTTT
CDR3 protein: CASSLSGGEPQHF

V gene: TRBV27
D gene: TRBD2
clone size: -
J gene: TRBJ2-1
CDR3 DNA: TGTGCCAGCAGTTTTCAGGGCTTGCCAGCGGGGGTCTACAATGAGCAGTTCTTC
CDR3 protein: CASSFQGLPAGVYNEQFF

V gene: TRBV9
D gene: -
clone size: -
J gene: TRBJ1-1
CDR3 DNA: TGTGCCAGCAGCCAGGGGATGAACACTGAAGCTTTCTTT
CDR3 protein: CASSQGMNTEAFF

V gene: TRBV6-1
D gene: -
clone size: -
J gene: TRBJ2-3
CDR3 DNA: TGTGCCAGCAGTGAAAGGCGGGGAGTATGGACAGATACGCAGTATTTT
CDR3 protein: CASSERRGVWTDTQYF

V gene: TRBV10-3
D gene: TRBD2
clone size: -
J gene: TRBJ2-1
CDR3 DNA: TGTGCCATCGCACGGCTAGCGGGAGTCTACAATGAGCAGTTCTTC
CDR3 protein: CAIARLAGVYNEQFF

V gene: TRBV2
D gene: -
clone size: -
J gene: TRBJ2-7
CDR3 DNA: TGTGCCAGCACAGGAGGGGCGTCCTACGAGCAGTACTTC
CDR3 protein: CASTGGASYEQYF

V gene: TRBV5-6
D gene: TRBD2
clone size: -
J gene: TRBJ2-1
CDR3 DNA: TGTGCCAGCAGCGTAACTAGCGGGATCAATGAGCAGTTCTTC
CDR3 protein: CASSVTSGINEQFF

V gene: TRBV27
D gene: -
clone size: few
J gene: TRBJ2-1
CDR3 DNA: TGTGCCAGCAGTTTTCGTAAAAGCAATGAGCAGTTCTTC
CDR3 protein: CASSFRKSNEQFF

V gene: TRBV20-1
D gene: -
clone size: -
J gene: TRBJ2-5
CDR3 DNA: TGCAGGGTCGGGGAGACCCAGTACTTC
CDR3 protein: CRVGETQYF

V gene: TRBV11-3
D gene: -
clone size: -
J gene: TRBJ1-1
CDR3 DNA: TGTGCCAGCAGCCCGAACCCCCAGGATCACACTGAAGCTTTCTTT
CDR3 protein: CASSPNPQDHTEAFF

V gene: TRBV20-1
D gene: -
clone size: -
J gene: TRBJ2-5
CDR3 DNA: TGCAGTGCTAGCCGACAAGAGACCCAGTACTTC
CDR3 protein: CSASRQETQYF

V gene: TRBV5-1
D gene: -
clone size: -
J gene: TRBJ1-4
CDR3 DNA: TGCGCCAGCAGCCGGGACGGCGGCTTTTGGGAAAAACTGTTTTTT
CDR3 protein: CASSRDGGFWEKLFF

V gene: TRBV6-1
D gene: -
clone size: -
J gene: TRBJ2-5
CDR3 DNA: TGTGCCAGCACCCGAGCGGGCTGGGAGACCCAGTACTTC
CDR3 protein: CASTRAGWETQYF

V gene: TRBV19
D gene: -
clone size: once
J gene: TRBJ1-4
CDR3 DNA: TGTGCCAGTAGTATAGCGTCTAATGAAAAACTGTTTTTT
CDR3 protein: CASSIASNEKLFF

V gene: TRBV7-9
D gene: -
clone size: once
J gene: TRBJ2-1
CDR3 DNA: TGTGCCAGCAGCTTAGTGAGGGTAGCGGAAGATGAGCAGTTCTTC
CDR3 protein: CASSLVRVAEDEQFF

V gene: TRBV5-1
D gene: -
clone size: -
J gene: TRBJ2-7
CDR3 DNA: TGCGCCAGCAGCCTCCGGGACTCCCTTCTTTACGAGCAGTACTTC
CDR3 protein: CASSLRDSLLYEQYF

V gene: TRBV15
D gene: -
clone size: -
J gene: TRBJ2-5
CDR3 DNA: TGTGCCACCAGCGAGGGGACCTTGGCCCAAGAGACCCAGTACTTC
CDR3 protein: CATSEGTLAQETQYF

V gene: TRBV10-3
D gene: TRBD2
clone size: -
J gene: TRBJ2-2
CDR3 DNA: TGTGCCATCAGTGAGCCGGGACTAGCGGGCACCGGGGAGCTGTTTTTT
CDR3 protein: CAISEPGLAGTGELFF

V gene: TRBV4-1
D gene: -
clone size: few
J gene: TRBJ1-6
CDR3 DNA: TGCGCCAGCAGCCAAGATCCAGGGATGGGGTCACCCCTCCACTTT
CDR3 protein: CASSQDPGMGSPLHF

V gene: TRBV10-3
D gene: -
clone size: -
J gene: TRBJ2-2
CDR3 DNA: TGTGCCATCAGCTTGGGACGACGCGGGGAGCTGTTTTTT
CDR3 protein: CAISLGRRGELFF

V gene: TRBV10-3
D gene: -
clone size: -
J gene: TRBJ2-3
CDR3 DNA: TGTGCCATCATGGGACTCCGCACAGATACGCAGTATTTT
CDR3 protein: CAIMGLRTDTQYF

V gene: TRBV11-2
D gene: -
clone size: -
J gene: TRBJ2-7
CDR3 DNA: TGTGCCAGCAGCCGTGGGCTTCAAGGCCCCTACGAGCAGTACTTC
CDR3 protein: CASSRGLQGPYEQYF

V gene: TRBV4-1
D gene: -
clone size: -
J gene: TRBJ1-1
CDR3 DNA: TGCGCCAGCAGCCAATCGCGGAGGGACACTGAAGCTTTCTTT
CDR3 protein: CASSQSRRDTEAFF

V gene: TRBV12-5
D gene: TRBD1
clone size: -
J gene: TRBJ2-2
CDR3 DNA: TGTGCTAGTGCTACAGGGGGCGGGGAGCTGTTTTTT
CDR3 protein: CASATGGGELFF

V gene: TRBV4-1
D gene: TRBD2
clone size: -
J gene: TRBJ2-7
CDR3 DNA: TGCGCCAGCAGCCAAGGCGGACTAGCGGGAGTCTACGAGCAGTACTTC
CDR3 protein: CASSQGGLAGVYEQYF

V gene: TRBV10-2
D gene: TRBD1
clone size: -
J gene: TRBJ2-7
CDR3 DNA: TGCGCCAGCAGTGCCCCGGGACAGGGGGCGTACGAGCAGTACTTC
CDR3 protein: CASSAPGQGAYEQYF

V gene: TRBV7-6
D gene: -
clone size: -
J gene: TRBJ2-7
CDR3 DNA: TGTGCCAGCAGCTTGGGCGGGTCCCCCTACGAGCAGTACTTC
CDR3 protein: CASSLGGSPYEQYF

V gene: TRBV29-1
D gene: -
clone size: -
J gene: TRBJ2-7
CDR3 DNA: TGCAGCGTTGGCCACAGCACCTACGAGCAGTACTTC
CDR3 protein: CSVGHSTYEQYF

V gene: TRBV9
D gene: -
clone size: once
J gene: TRBJ2-1
CDR3 DNA: TGTGCCAGCAGCGTGTTTGGAAGCGGAGCCTACAATGAGCAGTTCTTC
CDR3 protein: CASSVFGSGAYNEQFF